This T cell receptor (beta chain) appears in the sequencing data of a study of shared clonotypes between healthy human individuals. This CDR3 spans 12 amino acids. Deletions cut 0 bases from V and 8 bases from J, with 8 bases between. Germline assignment: CDR1 SGHNT and CDR2 YYREEE (reference sequence). Among the donors, all were Caucasian adults who lived in Nashville, Tennessee. The protocol was immunoSEQ multiplex PCR, while the TCRdb copy is restricted to in-frame clones and leaves out a portion. Found here are 2 million to 3 million clones, 93% of them singletons; the top ten hold 0.36%. This chain joins TRBV5-4 and TRBJ1-2; D is undetermined. Material: naive CD4+ T cells from PBMCs. Regarding subset: CD45RA+ positively selected. The clonotype originates from a man between 18 and 29 years old in good health. Some clones in this sample may be carry-over from other donors' samples. CDR3 nucleotides: TGTGCCAGCAGCTTGGGCCCCGGGGGCTACACCTTC. Translating gives CASSLGPGGYTF.